This is a list of T cell receptor beta chains from one sample in a study of cytomegalovirus exposure and HLA in healthy donors. Using immunoSEQ multiplex PCR, the repertoire was profiled, and TCRdb retains in-frame clones only, with some absent. The sample yields some 180,000 clones, 60% to 85% seen once. Material: PBMCs. The receptors stem from a man between 18 and 35 years old in good health and CMV-seronegative. The conserved cysteine and the conserved F or W are not part of the CDR3 here. Only part of the rows carry a size: once, few, many, or a class if the clone is expanded.

>once|TRBJ1-3|16|TRBV21-1
ASSKEPDTRSVGNTIY
>once|TRBJ1-2|14|TRBV28
ASSSSGQVTNYGYT
>-|TRBJ2-1|11|TRBV30
AWRPSSYNEQF
>-|TRBJ1-1|11|TRBV19
ASSTGGNTEAF
>-|TRBJ1-1|11|TRBV7-9
ASHTGGITEAF
>-|TRBJ1-1|14|TRBV9
ASSERTGSMNTEAF
>-|TRBJ2-7|13|TRBV11-1
ASSFGSGPSYEQY
>-|TRBJ1-6|15|TRBV18
ASSLTGDSGYNSPLH
>-|TRBJ1-6|13|TRBV5-6
ASSLARGAGSPLH
>-|TRBJ2-7|14|TRBV5-4
ASRPGTSGSVGEQY
>-|TRBJ1-2|13|TRBV27
ASSFRLDSPYGYT
>once|TRBJ2-5|14|TRBV6-5
ASSYASSGNRETQY
>once|TRBJ1-2|13|TRBV10-2
ASSESSRGGLGYT
>-|TRBJ1-4|13|TRBV5-1
ASSSGQGVGEKLF
>-|TRBJ1-1|14|TRBV6-6
ASSGRDRGRNTEAF
>-|TRBJ1-6|12|TRBV9
ASSAGSRSSPLH
>-|TRBJ1-6|12|TRBV2
ASRRRLVDSPLH
>few|TRBJ2-3|13|TRBV5-1
ASSSSLGGSDTQY
>-|TRBJ1-1|12|TRBV5-1
ASSAGQGRAEAF
>-|TRBJ2-1|12|TRBV28
ASGTSGSNNEQF
>-|TRBJ2-3|13|TRBV5-4
ASSSPGQGGYTQY
>-|TRBJ1-1|13|TRBV5-1
ASSDAGGRGAEAF
>-|TRBJ1-2|12|TRBV6-5
ASSYSGSGPGYT
>-|TRBJ1-6|12|TRBV7-2
ASSVDSSDSPLH
>-|TRBJ1-3|15|TRBV29-1
SVRRTDVVDSGNTIY
>-|TRBJ2-7|15|TRBV5-1
ASSLALTSGRADEQY
>-|TRBJ2-5|13|TRBV13
ASSSEGEAGETQY
>-|TRBJ1-2|14|TRBV5-4
ASSWPLWEGPHGYT
>few|TRBJ1-5|11|TRBV30
AWSGMAGGTQH
>once|TRBJ1-4|13|TRBV5-1
ASSRRQATNEKLF
>-|TRBJ1-4|12|TRBV28
ASRYTTGGEKLF
>-|TRBJ1-1|14|TRBV19
ASSLAATQGNTEAF
>few|TRBJ2-1|12|TRBV18
ASSPYSSYNEQF
>-|TRBJ2-3|13|TRBV11-3
ASSPGGTSTDTQY
>-|TRBJ2-1|14|TRBV9
ASSVAGARPYNEQF
>few|TRBJ1-2|13|TRBV5-1
ASSLPGTGAIGYT
>-|TRBJ1-1|14|TRBV9
ASSIYSTAMNTEAF
>-|TRBJ1-4|13|TRBV7-9
ASSLVRGGSEKLF
>few|TRBJ2-2|13|TRBV2
ASSRGGTNTGELF
>-|TRBJ2-3|16|TRBV7-9
ASRGWIAGGRGTDTQY
>few|TRBJ1-1|12|TRBV19
ASSIPGRGTEAF
>few|TRBJ1-1|11|TRBV11-2
ASSLTGDTEAF
>-|TRBJ2-7|12|TRBV6-5
ASSLGTSGYEQY
>-|TRBJ2-3|15|TRBV27
ASSLSSNSIFTDTQY
>-|TRBJ2-7|14|TRBV6-5
ASSYTGTSGSTEQY
>-|TRBJ1-5|13|TRBV6-6
ASSPRGLSNQPQH
>-|TRBJ2-2|12|TRBV4-2
ASSDTRRAGELF
>-|TRBJ2-7|13|TRBV28
ASRVDRGFTYEQY
>once|TRBJ1-2|11|TRBV11-2
ASSLEQLTGYT
>few|TRBJ2-7|10|TRBV11-2
ASSSERFEQY
>-|TRBJ1-2|16|TRBV19
ASSITTGQGLGNYGYT
>-|TRBJ2-7|12|TRBV28
ASSFFGSSGEQY
>-|TRBJ2-5|21|TRBV2
ASSARGLFGQGEFGRRQETQY
>few|TRBJ1-1|9|TRBV7-9
ASSLTGQAF
>-|TRBJ2-6|13|TRBV9
ASSRSAAGANVLT
>-|TRBJ1-1|12|TRBV9
ASSERQGNTEAF
>-|TRBJ2-3|14|TRBV7-8
ASSPLRGTVSDTQY
>-|TRBJ1-2|14|TRBV4-1
ASSQAPGDPNYGYT
>-|TRBJ2-2|10|TRBV27
ASSSPTGELF
>-|TRBJ1-6|12|TRBV27
ASRPGQYNSPLH